The clone carrying this T cell receptor (beta chain) was counted a few times. V dropped 4 bases and J dropped 8; count of bases not matched to a gene: 4. Germline CDR1 reads MNHEY; CDR2 reads SVGEGT. The CDR3 sequence is 15 residues long. These data originate in a study of blood T cell repertoires in COVID-19. This table comes from immunoSEQ multiplex PCR, and its TCRdb copy is limited to in-frame clones, with some not included. The data contain tens of thousands of clones, around 90% of them singletons. The chain is built from TRBV6-2 or TRBV6-3 and TRBJ2-1; 14 bases fit TRBD2. Source material: peripheral blood. The sequence was obtained from a woman between 45 and 65 years old with active or convalescent COVID-19. CDR3 coding DNA: TGTGCCAGCAGTTCCGGACTAGCGGGGGGCGATGAGCAGTTCTTC. It translates to CASSSGLAGGDEQFF.